The TCR beta chain under discussion was sequenced for a study of OX40 agonist ivuxolimab in advanced cancers. Libraries were prepared by immunoSEQ multiplex PCR; TCRdb keeps only in-frame clonotypes and omits some of them. The sample holds tens of thousands of clones; over 70% are singletons and the top ten take under 11%. This clonotype originated in an adult with an advanced solid tumor such as melanoma, head and neck, liver or kidney cancer. The material was CD4+ or CD8+ T cells sorted from blood, obtained in a trial of the OX40 agonist ivuxolimab.

CDR3 DNA sequence: TGTGCCTCAGAGGACAGAATGAACACTGAAGCTTTCTTT. Its protein product is CASEDRMNTEAFF. V is TRBV30 and J is TRBJ1-1; D is possibly TRBD1 (6 bases). Germline CDR1 GTSNPN, CDR2 SVGIG (reference sequence). V was cut by 7 bases and J by 0 bases, with 12 bases left in between. The CDR3 loop spans 13 amino acids.